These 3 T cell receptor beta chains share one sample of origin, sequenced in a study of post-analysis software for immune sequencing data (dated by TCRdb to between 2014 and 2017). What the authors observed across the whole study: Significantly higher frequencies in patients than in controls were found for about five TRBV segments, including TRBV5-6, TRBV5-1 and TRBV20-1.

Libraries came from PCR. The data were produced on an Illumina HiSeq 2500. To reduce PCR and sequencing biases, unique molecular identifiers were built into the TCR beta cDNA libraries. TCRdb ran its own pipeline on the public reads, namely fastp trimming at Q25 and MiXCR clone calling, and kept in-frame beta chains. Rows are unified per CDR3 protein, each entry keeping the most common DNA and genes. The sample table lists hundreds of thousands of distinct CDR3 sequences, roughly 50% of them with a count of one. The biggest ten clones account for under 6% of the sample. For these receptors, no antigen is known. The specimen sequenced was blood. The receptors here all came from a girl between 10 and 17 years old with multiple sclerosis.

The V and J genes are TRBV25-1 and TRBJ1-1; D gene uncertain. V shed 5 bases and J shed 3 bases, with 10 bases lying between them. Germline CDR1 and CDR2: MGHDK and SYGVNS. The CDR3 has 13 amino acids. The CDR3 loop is CASSYRRDTEAFF. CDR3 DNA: TGTGCCAGCAGTTATCGGAGGGACACTGAAGCTTTCTTT.

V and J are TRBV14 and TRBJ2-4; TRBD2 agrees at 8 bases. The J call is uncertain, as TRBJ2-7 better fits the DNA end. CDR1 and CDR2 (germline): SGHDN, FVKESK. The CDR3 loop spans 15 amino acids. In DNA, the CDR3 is TGTGCCAGCAGCCGTATTACTAGCGGAACCTACGAGCAGTACTTC. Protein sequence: CASSRITSGTYEQYF.

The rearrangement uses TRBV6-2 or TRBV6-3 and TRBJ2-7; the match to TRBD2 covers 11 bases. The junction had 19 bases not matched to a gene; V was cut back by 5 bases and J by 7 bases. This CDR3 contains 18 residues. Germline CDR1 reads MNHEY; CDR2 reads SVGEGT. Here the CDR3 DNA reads TGTGCCAGCAGTCGACCCACTAGCGGGGGAAATTATTTCATGGAGCAGTACTTC. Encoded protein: CASSRPTSGGNYFMEQYF.